The source of this T cell receptor beta chain is a study of OX40 agonist ivuxolimab in advanced cancers. This table comes from immunoSEQ multiplex PCR, and its TCRdb copy is limited to in-frame clones, with some not included. Of tens of thousands of clones in the sample, about 89% were seen once. V was cut by 0 bases and J by 4 bases, with 10 bases left in between. This CDR3 has 15 residues. Germline V lookup: CDR1 MNHEY, CDR2 SVGAGI. Material: CD4+ or CD8+ T cells sorted from blood, obtained in a trial of the OX40 agonist ivuxolimab. This TCR came from an adult with an advanced solid tumor such as melanoma, head and neck, liver or kidney cancer. The chain uses TRBV6-5 and TRBJ1-5; TRBD1 is a possible D gene (5 bases). The CDR3 bases are TGTGCCAGCAGTTACTCAGGGACGTCTAATCAGCCCCAGCATTTT. Translating it yields CASSYSGTSNQPQHF.